These 9 T cell receptor beta chains came from one sample sequenced in a study of cytomegalovirus exposure and HLA in healthy donors. PCR employed 60 Vbeta and 13 Jbeta primers. TCRdb keeps only in-frame clones here, not all; method: immunoSEQ multiplex PCR. Altogether about 98,000 clones are present, approximately 80% being singletons, with the ten largest covering approximately 4%. Sequencing was done on a sample of PBMCs. The receptors stem from a female donor in good health and CMV-seropositive.

This chain links TRBV6-1 with TRBJ2-5; D is possibly TRBD2 (5 bases). Judging by the DNA end, TRBJ2-7 fits better; the J call may be wrong. The CDR3 runs to 13 residues. Germline CDR1 reads MNHNS; CDR2 reads SASEGT. CDR3 bases: TGTGCCAGCAGTCCGAGGGTCGCCTACGAGCAGTACTTC. Translated: CASSPRVAYEQYF.

The chain is built from TRBV18 and TRBJ2-1; TRBD2 might be the D (5 bases). The germline V and J ends were trimmed by 0 bases and 8 bases, with 11 bases remaining between them. Germline V gene sequence: CDR1 KGHSH, CDR2 LQKENI. The CDR3 loop spans 14 amino acids. CDR3 nucleotides: TGTGCCAGCTCACCACCCCCCGGGAAAGATGAGCAGTTCTTC. This translates into CASSPPPGKDEQFF.

J is TRBJ1-5 and V is TRBV2, with D uncertain. Trimming stripped 3 bases from V and 4 bases from J, with 16 bases between. Germline V gene lookup returns CDR1 SNHLY and CDR2 FYNNEI. CDR3 length: 16 amino acids. The CDR3 loop reads CASSDDGGSANQPQHF. The CDR3 DNA is TGTGCCAGCAGTGATGACGGAGGTTCCGCTAATCAGCCCCAGCATTTT.

The chain carries TRBV30 and TRBJ2-2; no reliable D call. The CDR3 is made up of 14 amino acids. Germline V lookup: CDR1 GTSNPN, CDR2 SVGIG (reference sequence). Trimming shortened V by 3 bases and J by 3 bases, and 11 bases separated the two germline ends. The DNA for the CDR3 is TGTGCCTGGAGCGCGACTCGCTACACCGGGGAGCTGTTTTTT. Its protein product is CAWSATRYTGELFF.

The J gene is TRBJ1-2, the V gene TRBV27; 9 bases are a match to TRBD1. Germline CDR1 and CDR2: MNHEY and SMNVEV (reference sequence). V lost 8 bases to trimming and J lost 6 bases; unmatched junction nucleotides: 7. This CDR3 has 13 residues. The CDR3 DNA is TGTGCCAGCGGGACAGGGACGGTCGATGGCTACACCTTC. Protein product: CASGTGTVDGYTF.

The rearrangement links TRBV11-2 to TRBJ2-5; 10 nucleotides match TRBD2. J was trimmed by 5 bases and V by 7 bases; bases with no gene match: 10. The CDR3 has 15 amino acids. Germline CDR1 is SGHAT and CDR2 is FQNNGV. The CDR3 loop reads CASKKAGGPRETQYF. The CDR3 DNA reads as TGTGCCAGCAAGAAAGCGGGAGGGCCCAGGGAGACCCAGTACTTC.

The chain recombines TRBV11-2 with TRBJ1-1; 11 nucleotides match TRBD1. The length of the CDR3 is 16 residues. Germline assignment: CDR1 SGHAT and CDR2 FQNNGV. With V trimmed by 5 bases and J by 4 bases, 9 bases remained unmatched. CDR3 amino acids: CASSPWTGGAGTEAFF. The CDR3 DNA follows: TGTGCCAGCAGCCCATGGACAGGGGGCGCAGGCACTGAAGCTTTCTTT.

The V call is TRBV6-6, the J call TRBJ1-5; TRBD1 matches 8 bases. The CDR3 spans 16 residues. Germline V gene sequence: CDR1 MNHNY, CDR2 SVGAGI (reference sequence). Trimming took 6 bases from V and 5 from J; bases not matched to a gene: 12. The CDR3 DNA reads TGTGCCAGCAGCCCGGGTGACAGGGGTAAACATCAGCCCCAGCATTTT. Its translation is CASSPGDRGKHQPQHF.

The chain couples TRBV7-9 to TRBJ1-4, with TRBD1 as a possible D gene (5 bases). Germline V gene sequence: CDR1 SEHNR, CDR2 FQNEAQ (reference sequence). The CDR3 loop spans 13 amino acids. V was shortened by 6 bases and J by 6 bases, with 11 bases between the two germline ends. In DNA form, the CDR3 reads TGTGCCAGCAGAAGGGACTCGGATGAAAAACTGTTTTTT. This translates into CASRRDSDEKLFF.